This T cell receptor (beta chain) was captured by sequencing in a study of blood T cell repertoires in COVID-19. On the study more broadly: Some COVID-19 samples were acute and others convalescent; all came from the United States, Italy and Spain. PBMCs, B-cell-depleted T cells, or T cells were the source of the cDNA or gDNA that made up the material.

The CDR3 spans 11 residues. Trimming took off 6 bases at V and 2 bases at J, with 4 bases between the two ends. Germline lookup yields CDR1 MDHEN and CDR2 SYDVKM. Per the original data handling: By means of reference gene primer amplification, nucleated cell counts were estimated. Assay: immunoSEQ multiplex PCR; the TCRdb copy retains only in-frame clones and omits some. That table is the source of V, J and clone size, and D and trimming were worked out from the DNA. The sample shows some 99,000 clones, about 86% of them seen only once. This sequence originates from a woman aged 55-75 years in a cohort sampled during active or convalescent COVID-19. Source material: peripheral blood. The chain recombines TRBV28 with TRBJ2-5; D not resolved. The CDR3 DNA reads as TGTGCCAGCAGCGGGCAAGAGACCCAGTACTTC. It translates to CASSGQETQYF.